The 9 T cell receptor beta chains below come from one sample, sequenced in a study of blood T cell repertoires in COVID-19. Profiling relied on immunoSEQ multiplex PCR, and the TCRdb table lists in-frame clones only, not all of them. The table has more than 60,000 clones, about 81% seen once. The source material was peripheral blood. These TCRs come from a woman of 80 years or more with acute or convalescent COVID-19.

The chain joins TRBV27 to TRBJ1-1, with 9 positions matching TRBD1. CDR1 is MNHEY, CDR2 SMNVEV, per germline (reference sequence). The CDR3 consists of 13 residues. The ends lost 4 bases at V and 4 bases at J; junction bases unmatched: 1. The CDR3 coding sequence is TGTGCCAGCAGTTACAGGGGGCTCACTGAAGCTTTCTTT. Encoded protein: CASSYRGLTEAFF.

This clone appeared once. The J gene is TRBJ1-2, the V gene TRBV2; a weak D match, TRBD1 (5 bases). CDR1 and CDR2 (germline): SNHLY, FYNNEI. There are 14 residues in the CDR3. Trimming removed 5 bases at V and 7 bases at J, with 17 bases between. CDR3 region: CASSSRGNWGGYTF. Written as DNA, the CDR3 is TGTGCCAGCAGTTCTCGGGGGAATTGGGGTGGCTACACCTTC.

The genes are TRBV13 and TRBJ2-7; 14 nucleotides agree with TRBD2. The germline V gene has CDR1 PRHDT and CDR2 FYEKMQ (reference sequence). Losses at the gene ends were 5 bases for V and 5 bases for J; bases not matched to a gene: 5. The CDR3 runs 15 residues. CDR3 amino acids: CASSGGLAGGHEQYF. The CDR3 nucleotides are TGTGCCAGCAGCGGTGGACTAGCGGGAGGCCACGAGCAGTACTTC.

The gene calls are TRBV19 and TRBJ2-2, with a possible D match to TRBD1 (6 bases). The CDR3 is 14 residues long. The V gene's germline CDR1 is LNHDA and CDR2 SQIVND (reference sequence). Trimming cost V 6 bases and J 1 base, with 9 bases left between them. Written as DNA, the CDR3 is TGTGCCAGTAGACAGGGCCTGAACACCGGGGAGCTGTTTTTT. It is translated as CASRQGLNTGELFF.

The chain uses TRBV7-9 and TRBJ2-1; 11 nucleotides line up with TRBD2. From germline, CDR1 is SEHNR and CDR2 FQNEAQ (reference sequence). The trim removed 3 bases at V and 6 bases at J, leaving 1 base unmatched. The CDR3 is 14 amino acids. The DNA of the CDR3 is TGTGCCAGCAGCTTTACTAGCGGGAGCAATGAGCAGTTCTTC. This translates into CASSFTSGSNEQFF. The whole variable domain, filled in from reference TRBV7-9 and TRBJ2-1, reads DTGVSQNPRHKITKRGQNVTFRCDPISEHNRLYWYRQTLGQGPEFLTYFQNEAQLEKSRLLSDRFSAERPKGSFSTLEIQRTEQGDSAMYLCASSFTSGSNEQFFGPGTRLTVL.

The chain combines TRBV27 with TRBJ2-7; TRBD2 might be the D (8 bases). The CDR3 length is 18 residues. Germline CDR1 reads MNHEY; CDR2 reads SMNVEV (reference sequence). Trimming pared 7 bases from V and 4 bases from J, leaving 29 bases between. As DNA, the CDR3 is TGTGCCAGCAACCCGGGAGGGGGCGGGGTAGCGGGGCTTTACGAGCAGTACTTC. It yields the protein CASNPGGGGVAGLYEQYF.

This clone came up once. The V call is TRBV19, the J call TRBJ2-1; 13 bases match TRBD2. Looked up from germline, CDR1 is LNHDA and CDR2 is SQIVND (reference sequence). This CDR3 is 16 amino acids long. The trim removed 5 bases at V and 6 bases at J, leaving 7 bases unmatched. CDR3 coding DNA: TGTGCCAGTAGTGCAATCAGGACTAGCGGGAGCAATGAGCAGTTCTTC. It is translated as CASSAIRTSGSNEQFF.

The chain is built from TRBV2 and TRBJ2-5, with 11 bases identical to TRBD2. With 6 bases clipped from V and 1 base from J, the junction kept 10 bases outside the gene matches. This CDR3 is built from 17 residues. From germline, CDR1 is SNHLY and CDR2 FYNNEI. The CDR3 region is CASRKERSGRGQETQYF. For the CDR3, the DNA is TGTGCCAGCAGAAAAGAGCGTAGCGGGAGGGGCCAAGAGACCCAGTACTTC.

This clone was seen a handful of times. This sample includes further DNA sequences coding for the same CDR3. The chain is built from TRBV28 and TRBJ1-6; no reliable D call. The CDR3 is made up of 14 amino acids. Trimming took 1 base from V and 7 from J, leaving 8 bases between them. CDR1 MDHEN and CDR2 SYDVKM come from the germline V gene. The CDR3 is CASSLSGRNSPLHF. CDR3 coding DNA: TGTGCCAGCAGTTTATCAGGCCGAAATTCACCCCTCCACTTT. Based on the CDR3 plus reference TRBV28 and TRBJ1-6, the full variable domain is DVKVTQSSRYLVKRTGEKVFLECVQDMDHENMFWYRQDPGLGLRLIYFSYDVKMKEKGDIPEGYSVSREKKERFSLILESASTNQTSMYLCASSLSGRNSPLHFGNGTRLTVT.